The 10 T cell receptor beta chains reported below all come from one sample, sequenced in a study of shared clonotypes between healthy human individuals. Here immunoSEQ multiplex PCR was the method, and the copy in TCRdb shows in-frame clones only, minus some. The sample lists approximately 2.5 million clones, approximately 90% occurring once. The specimen was naive CD4+ T cells sorted from blood. Subset noted: CD45RA+ positively selected. The receptors were gathered from a man aged 18-30 years in good health.

The chain joins TRBV11-2 to TRBJ2-3, with 10 bases fitting TRBD1. The germline CDR1 and CDR2 sequences are SGHAT and FQNNGV. The CDR3 consists of 15 residues. V lost 6 bases to trimming and J lost 4 bases; unmatched junction nucleotides: 7. The CDR3 DNA reads as TGTGCCAGCAGTCCGGGACAGGGGAGGGCAGATACGCAGTATTTT. Amino acid sequence: CASSPGQGRADTQYF.

The chain employs TRBV28 and TRBJ2-5; no clear D gene. V dropped 4 bases and J dropped 5 bases, with 8 bases sitting between them. Germline CDR1 and CDR2: MDHEN and SYDVKM. The length of the CDR3 is 12 residues. Here the CDR3 reads CASSYVGETQYF. The CDR3 nucleotides are TGTGCCAGCAGTTATGTGGGGGAGACCCAGTACTTC.

The chain is built from TRBV10-3 and TRBJ1-2, with 7 bases matching TRBD1. The CDR3 covers 15 residues. CDR1 is ENHRY, CDR2 SYGVKD, per germline. V was pared by 5 bases and J by 4 bases, with 10 bases of the junction left unmatched. For the CDR3, the DNA is TGTGCCATCAGTTCCGGGACAGAGCAGGGCTATGGCTACACCTTC. Translating gives CAISSGTEQGYGYTF.

The CDR3 nucleotides read TGCGCCAGCAGCCAAGATCGTAGCGGGGGGGCAATAAACATTCAGTACTTC. Translated, it gives CASSQDRSGGAINIQYF. The rearrangement uses TRBV4-1 and TRBJ2-4; TRBD2 matches 11 bases. With 0 bases clipped from V and 6 bases from J, the junction kept 7 bases outside the gene matches. Germline values: CDR1 MGHRA, CDR2 YSYEKL. The CDR3 has 17 residues.

J is TRBJ2-7 and V is TRBV27; no reliable D call. The germline V gene encodes CDR1 MNHEY and CDR2 SMNVEV (reference sequence). The V and J ends lost 2 bases and 6 bases respectively, with 8 bases between them. The CDR3 sequence is 12 residues long. CDR3 nucleotide sequence: TGTGCCAGCAGTTTAGGGCTAGGCGAGCAGTACTTC. It encodes CASSLGLGEQYF.

The chain uses TRBV5-5 and TRBJ2-7, with D possibly matching TRBD2 (6 bases). V was trimmed by 8 bases and J by 0 bases, leaving 18 bases between them. The CDR3 runs to 15 residues. Per the germline V gene, CDR1 is SGHKS and CDR2 is YYEKEE (reference sequence). The DNA of the CDR3 is TGTGCCAGTACCACTTCCGGGACTTACTCCTACGAGCAGTACTTC. It specifies CASTTSGTYSYEQYF. Using reference TRBV5-5 and TRBJ2-7 for the parts outside the CDR3, the full variable domain is DAGVTQSPTHLIKTRGQQVTLRCSPISGHKSVSWYQQVLGQGPQFIFQYYEKEERGRGNFPDRFSARQFPNYSSELNVNALLLGDSALYLCASTTSGTYSYEQYFGPGTRLTVT.

This sequence joins TRBV7-2 and TRBJ2-1; 7 nucleotides align to TRBD2. CDR1 SGHTA and CDR2 FQGNSA come from the germline V gene. There are 14 residues in the CDR3. The ends lost 0 bases at V and 8 bases at J; junction bases unmatched: 4. The CDR3 loop reads CASSLAGGQHEQFF. DNA for the CDR3: TGTGCCAGCAGCTTAGCGGGAGGGCAACATGAGCAGTTCTTC.

The chain has TRBV19 and TRBJ2-3; D gene uncertain. Germline V gene data show CDR1 as LNHDA and CDR2 as SQIVND (reference sequence). Trimming shortened V by 1 base and J by 2 bases, and 10 bases separated the two germline ends. The CDR3 sequence is 15 residues long. CDR3 sequence (DNA): TGTGCCAGTAGTATAGGAACTCTCCTCACAGATACGCAGTATTTT. It specifies CASSIGTLLTDTQYF.

Worth noting for this clone: Other nucleotide sequences from this sample produce the same CDR3. The chain couples TRBV6-4 to TRBJ2-1; TRBD1 matches 9 bases. The V segment lost 3 bases and the J segment 0 bases; nucleotides outside the gene matches: 3. CDR3 length: 16 residues. In germline, CDR1 is MRHNA, CDR2 SNTAGT. The CDR3 reads CASSDSGQGSYNEQFF. CDR3 in DNA: TGTGCCAGCAGTGATTCGGGACAGGGCTCCTACAATGAGCAGTTCTTC.

Only a few counts were recorded for this clone. The V call is TRBV30, the J call TRBJ1-5, with D unclear. Trimming shortened V by 0 bases and J by 6 bases, and 12 bases separated the two germline ends. CDR1 and CDR2 from the germline V gene are GTSNPN and SVGIG (reference sequence). CDR3 size: 14 residues. The CDR3 DNA reads TGTGCCTGGAGTGTAACTGCCTCGGGTCAGCCCCAGCATTTT. It codes for CAWSVTASGQPQHF.